The 32 T cell receptor beta chains below come from one sample, sequenced in a study of CD8 T cells in Susac syndrome. A quantity of 0.5 to 1 ug RNA underwent reverse transcription using random hexamers. TCRdb recomputed calls from the immunoSEQ multiplex PCR reads with MiXCR, one row per CDR3 protein. This table holds some 300,000 distinct CDR3 sequences, 85% found once. The sequenced sample consisted of CD8+ T cells from PBMCs. These receptor sequences come from a human donor with multiple sclerosis.

The CDR3 DNA follows: TGCAGTACCGGGGAGGCCTACGAGCAGTACTTC. This encodes CSTGEAYEQYF. The V gene is TRBV20-1, the J gene TRBJ2-7; weak D call: TRBD2 (6 bases). This CDR3 is 11 amino acids long. The germline V gene has CDR1 DFQATT and CDR2 SNEGSKA (reference sequence). V lost 8 bases to trimming and J lost 2 bases, with 10 bases between them.

This clonotype was picked up a small number of times. This sequence joins TRBV12-3 or TRBV12-4 and TRBJ2-1; 8 bases match TRBD2. The junction had 4 bases not matched to a gene; V was cut back by 3 bases and J by 0 bases. The CDR3 length is 16 residues. CDR3 loop: CASSFSLAGSYNEQFF. The CDR3, as DNA: TGTGCCAGCAGTTTTTCCCTAGCGGGCTCCTACAATGAGCAGTTCTTC.

The chain combines TRBV6-2 or TRBV6-3 with TRBJ1-1; D is possibly TRBD1 (5 bases). Germline assignment: CDR1 MNHEY and CDR2 SVGEGT. The CDR3 length is 12 residues. Trimming pared 10 bases from V and 0 bases from J, leaving 9 bases between. In nucleotides, the CDR3 is TGTGCCACGGGGACGGTGAACACTGAAGCTTTCTTT. This sequence encodes CATGTVNTEAFF.

The chain joins TRBV15 to TRBJ2-7; D possibly corresponds to TRBD1 (5 bases). V was cut by 3 bases and J by 5 bases, with 17 bases left in between. CDR1 is LNHNV, CDR2 YYDKDF, per germline (reference sequence). There are 15 residues in the CDR3. As DNA, the CDR3 is TGTGCCACCAGCAGCACCTACCGCCTCAGGGACGAGCAGTACTTC. It codes for CATSSTYRLRDEQYF.

The V and J genes are TRBV18 and TRBJ2-7, with 7 nucleotides matching TRBD1. V lost 6 bases, J lost 3 bases, and 8 bases stayed unmatched. This CDR3 is 14 amino acids long. CDR1 and CDR2 from the germline V gene are KGHSH and LQKENI. The CDR3 sequence is CASSQPGTDYEQYF. CDR3 coding DNA: TGTGCCAGCTCCCAACCGGGGACAGACTACGAGCAGTACTTC. The whole variable domain, filled in from reference TRBV18 and TRBJ2-7, reads NAGVMQNPRHLVRRRGQEARLRCSPMKGHSHVYWYRQLPEEGLKFMVYLQKENIIDESGMPKERFSAEFPKEGPSILRIQQVVRGDSAAYFCASSQPGTDYEQYFGPGTRLTVT.

This chain links TRBV11-2 with TRBJ2-3; 8 nucleotides agree with TRBD2. Germline CDR1 is SGHAT and CDR2 is FQNNGV. The CDR3 is 18 amino acids. The J segment lost 3 bases and the V segment lost 3 bases, leaving 14 bases of the junction unmatched. The CDR3 spells CASSFRREGPKGTDTQYF. CDR3 coding DNA: TGTGCCAGCAGCTTTAGACGGGAGGGCCCAAAAGGAACAGATACGCAGTATTTT. The variable domain in full, with the rest retrieved from reference TRBV11-2 and TRBJ2-3, is EAGVAQSPRYKIIEKRQSVAFWCNPISGHATLYWYQQILGQGPKLLIQFQNNGVVDDSQLPKDRFSAERLKGVDSTLKIQPAKLEDSAVYLCASSFRREGPKGTDTQYFGPGTRLTVL.

The V gene is TRBV20-1, the J gene TRBJ1-2, with 7 positions matching TRBD1. The CDR3 consists of 17 residues. The V and J ends lost 6 bases and 4 bases, in that order; junction bases with no gene match: 20. The germline gives CDR1 DFQATT, CDR2 SNEGSKA (reference sequence). CDR3 coding DNA: TGCAGTGCGATCCCGCATTTAGGGGGGCAGGGGGTCTATGGCTACACCTTC. It encodes CSAIPHLGGQGVYGYTF.

The CDR3: CASSQYRGYEQYF. CDR3 DNA: TGTGCCAGCAGCCAGTACCGGGGATACGAGCAGTACTTC. The chain is built from TRBV3-1 and TRBJ2-7, with D possibly TRBD2 on 5 matching bases. Germline lookup yields CDR1 LGHDT and CDR2 YNNKEL (reference sequence). The CDR3 consists of 13 residues. Trimming shortened V by 3 bases and J by 4 bases, and 10 bases separated the two germline ends.

The chain joins TRBV18 to TRBJ2-4; unclear D gene. Germline CDR1 and CDR2: KGHSH and LQKENI. V shed 3 bases and J shed 5 bases, with 14 bases lying between them. The CDR3 totals 15 residues. CDR3 in amino acids: CASSPRVHSENIQYF. In nucleotides, the CDR3 is TGTGCCAGCTCACCCCGCGTCCACTCCGAAAACATTCAGTACTTC.

The chain recombines TRBV28 with TRBJ1-1, with TRBD1 matching over 9 bases. This CDR3 has 19 amino acids. V was pared by 3 bases and J by 2 bases, with 16 bases of the junction left unmatched. Germline lookup yields CDR1 MDHEN and CDR2 SYDVKM. The chain's CDR3 is CASSFTTFRDRELNTEAFF. Here the CDR3 DNA reads TGTGCCAGCAGTTTTACAACATTCCGGGACAGGGAACTAAACACTGAAGCTTTCTTT.

In this sample, this clonotype turned up a few times. The chain joins TRBV19 to TRBJ2-7; D gene ambiguous. Trimming took off 2 bases at V and 3 bases at J, with 11 bases between the two ends. This CDR3 is 14 amino acids long. CDR1 is LNHDA, CDR2 SQIVND, per germline (reference sequence). CDR3 amino acids: CASSIHVLDYEQYF. The CDR3 nucleotides read TGTGCCAGTAGTATACATGTTCTGGACTACGAGCAGTACTTC.

The rearrangement uses TRBV20-1 and TRBJ2-3, with a possible D match to TRBD2 (5 bases). The CDR3 runs to 16 residues. Between the trimmed V and J ends, which lost 5 bases and 0 bases, there was a span of 18 bases. CDR1 and CDR2 from the germline V gene are DFQATT and SNEGSKA (reference sequence). CDR3 in DNA: TGCAGTGCTCGCCCCTACCGGGGATTTAGCACAGATACGCAGTATTTT. It translates to CSARPYRGFSTDTQYF.

This chain uses TRBV20-1 with TRBJ2-7; unclear D gene. The CDR3 is 11 residues long. Germline V lookup: CDR1 DFQATT, CDR2 SNEGSKA (reference sequence). V was cut by 2 bases and J by 5 bases, with 7 bases left in between. The CDR3 region has the DNA TGCAGTGCTAGACTCTACCACGAGCAGTACTTC. This encodes CSARLYHEQYF.

The rearrangement joins TRBV20-1 to TRBJ1-5, with 7 positions matching TRBD1. V lost 1 base and J lost 4; bases outside the gene matches: 13. The CDR3 has 17 amino acids. Germline values: CDR1 DFQATT, CDR2 SNEGSKA (reference sequence). The CDR3 DNA reads TGCAGTGCTAGAGGCGGGACAGCCTTTTCCTTAAATCAGCCCCAGCATTTT. This sequence encodes CSARGGTAFSLNQPQHF.

The CDR3 protein is CAWGLPGSYNEQFF. In DNA form, the CDR3 reads TGTGCCTGGGGACTCCCAGGTTCCTACAATGAGCAGTTCTTC. The chain combines TRBV30 with TRBJ2-1, with D possibly matching TRBD2 (5 bases). V gave up 5 bases and J gave up 1 base, with 12 bases separating them. The germline CDR1 and CDR2 sequences are GTSNPN and SVGIG (reference sequence). The CDR3 sequence is 14 residues long.

This clonotype was found a few times. The genes are TRBV5-6 and TRBJ1-5; 9 bases match TRBD1. The CDR3 consists of 14 residues. The germline V gene encodes CDR1 SGHDT and CDR2 YYEEEE. The V and J ends lost 3 bases and 4 bases, in that order; junction bases with no gene match: 2. CDR3 nucleotide sequence: TGTGCCAGCAGCTACGGGACAGGGAATCAGCCCCAGCATTTT. Encoded protein: CASSYGTGNQPQHF.

This clonotype was counted a single time. The chain has TRBV10-1 and TRBJ2-5; 11 bases line up with TRBD2. Germline V CDR1 and CDR2: WNHNN, SYGVQD (reference sequence). This CDR3 has 15 residues. V lost 4 bases and J lost 3; bases outside the gene matches: 4. CDR3 loop: CASSVSTSGKETQYF. CDR3 sequence (DNA): TGCGCCAGCAGTGTCTCGACTAGCGGGAAAGAGACCCAGTACTTC.

The V and J genes are TRBV4-3 and TRBJ2-3; D gene unclear. The ends were cut back, 0 bases at V and 2 bases at J, with 9 bases in the middle. The germline V gene encodes CDR1 LGHNA and CDR2 YSLEER. The CDR3 runs 15 residues. The CDR3 DNA follows: TGCGCCAGCAGCCAAGATCTACCGAACACAGATACGCAGTATTTT. It encodes CASSQDLPNTDTQYF.

The sample holds one count of this clonotype. The chain carries TRBV19 and TRBJ2-3; 8 nucleotides line up with TRBD1. There are 13 residues in the CDR3. J lost 6 bases, V lost 9 bases, and 8 bases had no gene match. Germline lookup yields CDR1 LNHDA and CDR2 SQIVND (reference sequence). The CDR3 bases are TGTGCCAGCTCCTCCAGGGGGCGGGATACGCAGTATTTT. As protein: CASSSRGRDTQYF.

The chain carries TRBV11-3 and TRBJ2-1; D unclear. Germline V gene data show CDR1 as SGHNT and CDR2 as YENEEA. V dropped 5 bases and J dropped 6 bases, with 8 bases sitting between them. The CDR3 extends over 12 amino acids. CDR3 amino acids: CASSEEVNEQFF. The DNA for the CDR3 is TGTGCCAGCAGCGAAGAGGTCAATGAGCAGTTCTTC.

This sequence joins TRBV7-9 and TRBJ1-5; D unresolved. V dropped 2 bases and J dropped 1 base, with 3 bases sitting between them. The CDR3 is 13 amino acids. Germline assignment: CDR1 SEHNR and CDR2 FQNEAQ (reference sequence). CDR3 nucleotide sequence: TGTGCCAGCAGCTTATTCAGCAATCAGCCCCAGCATTTT. Its translation is CASSLFSNQPQHF.

The genes are TRBV28 and TRBJ2-5, with TRBD2 identical over 14 bases. This CDR3 has 23 amino acids. V lost 6 bases to trimming and J lost 2 bases; unmatched junction nucleotides: 26. The germline gives CDR1 MDHEN, CDR2 SYDVKM. The CDR3 protein is CASSLSQGYSVLRLAGGQETQYF. CDR3 sequence (DNA): TGTGCCAGCAGCCTATCCCAAGGGTATAGCGTCTTAAGACTAGCGGGAGGGCAAGAGACCCAGTACTTC.

The V call is TRBV30, the J call TRBJ2-1, with unresolved D. This CDR3 spans 15 amino acids. Germline-derived CDR1 and CDR2 are GTSNPN and SVGIG (reference sequence). Trimming took off 1 base at V and 3 bases at J, with 13 bases between the two ends. CDR3 DNA sequence: TGTGCCTGGAGTGCCCCTGGCGGCTACTACAATGAGCAGTTCTTC. Protein sequence: CAWSAPGGYYNEQFF.

The rearrangement joins TRBV3-1 to TRBJ2-1, with D possibly TRBD2 on 7 matching bases. Germline V gives CDR1 LGHDT, CDR2 YNNKEL (reference sequence). The CDR3 extends over 19 amino acids. With 2 bases removed from V and 4 bases from J, the gap between germline ends came to 24 bases. CDR3 sequence (DNA): TGTGCCAGCAGCCAATTCGGAGCGGGACAAGCTGGTGGGTACAATGAGCAGTTCTTC. This encodes CASSQFGAGQAGGYNEQFF.

The chain couples TRBV7-2 to TRBJ2-7, with a possible D match to TRBD1 (6 bases). Per the germline V gene, CDR1 is SGHTA and CDR2 is FQGNSA. CDR3 size: 13 residues. V lost 3 bases and J 2 bases, leaving 8 bases between the germline ends. The CDR3 region has the DNA TGTGCCAGCAGCTTCCACAGGGCCTACGAGCAGTACTTC. This codes for CASSFHRAYEQYF.

V is TRBV29-1 and J is TRBJ2-3; 10 nucleotides agree with TRBD2. V trimming: 8 bases; J trimming: 8 bases; junction bases outside the gene matches: 13. The CDR3 covers 14 residues. The germline CDR1 and CDR2 sequences are SQVTM and ANQGSEA. CDR3 amino acids: CSPESASGSGTQYF. The CDR3 bases are TGCAGCCCAGAATCCGCTAGCGGGAGCGGTACGCAGTATTTT.

This clonotype came up a few times. This chain connects TRBV11-2 to TRBJ2-1; D call uncertain. Trimming took off 5 bases at V and 3 bases at J, with 11 bases between the two ends. Germline V gives CDR1 SGHAT, CDR2 FQNNGV. This CDR3 contains 14 residues. The CDR3 nucleotides are TGTGCCAGCAGCGTTTTTTCTAGCTACAATGAGCAGTTCTTC. Encoded protein: CASSVFSSYNEQFF.

V is TRBV20-1 and J is TRBJ2-7; TRBD2 might be the D (6 bases). V dropped 4 bases and J dropped 4 bases, with 17 bases sitting between them. Germline V CDR1 and CDR2: DFQATT, SNEGSKA (reference sequence). The length of the CDR3 is 14 residues. The CDR3 bases are TGCAGTGCTACACTAGCTGCCGAATATTACGAGCAGTACTTC. Amino acid sequence: CSATLAAEYYEQYF.

The chain has TRBV13 and TRBJ2-7; D possibly corresponds to TRBD2 (7 bases). CDR3 size: 14 residues. In germline, CDR1 is PRHDT, CDR2 FYEKMQ (reference sequence). Deletions cut 5 bases from V and 0 bases from J, with 11 bases between. CDR3 in amino acids: CASSGGAGSYEQYF. CDR3 in DNA: TGTGCCAGCAGCGGGGGGGCAGGCTCCTACGAGCAGTACTTC.

The V gene is TRBV11-3, the J gene TRBJ2-3, with 8 bases matching TRBD2. J lost 4 bases, V lost 5 bases, and 5 bases had no gene match. Germline CDR1 SGHNT, CDR2 YENEEA. This CDR3 region has 14 residues. The CDR3 spells CASSLQRESDTQYF. CDR3 nucleotides: TGTGCCAGCAGCCTCCAGCGGGAGTCAGATACGCAGTATTTT.

This clonotype was counted a single time. V usage is TRBV7-9 and J usage is TRBJ2-5; D unclear. Trimming stripped 5 bases from V and 2 bases from J, with 12 bases between. Germline CDR1 is SEHNR and CDR2 is FQNEAQ (reference sequence). The length of the CDR3 is 14 residues. CDR3 nucleotide sequence: TGTGCCAGCAGCCCCACAACCGGGCAAGAGACCCAGTACTTC. Amino acid sequence: CASSPTTGQETQYF.

This clonotype was picked up one time. The V gene is TRBV19, the J gene TRBJ2-1; D is ambiguous. The CDR3 is 15 amino acids. Trimming removed 5 bases from V and 0 bases from J, with 11 bases in between. The germline V gene has CDR1 LNHDA and CDR2 SQIVND (reference sequence). The CDR3 reads CASSPFPSSYNEQFF. In DNA, the CDR3 is TGTGCCAGTAGTCCCTTCCCCAGCTCCTACAATGAGCAGTTCTTC.